Below, 11 T cell receptor beta chains from the same sample are listed, as sequenced in a study of blood T cell repertoires in COVID-19. Measured with immunoSEQ multiplex PCR; TCRdb has only the in-frame clones, and not every one. The sample yields about 250,000 clones, 75% to 90% seen once. The source material was PBMCs or T cells enriched from blood (not recorded which). These receptors all stem from a woman aged 30 to 39 who had recovered from COVID-19.

The chain links TRBV27 to TRBJ2-7; the match to TRBD1 covers 9 bases. Trimming at V came to 0 bases and at J to 2 bases, leaving 5 bases not matched to a gene. From germline, CDR1 is MNHEY and CDR2 SMNVEV (reference sequence). This CDR3 has 16 amino acids. For the CDR3, the DNA is TGTGCCAGCAGTTTATCCGGGACAGGGTTCACCTACGAGCAGTACTTC. Protein product: CASSLSGTGFTYEQYF.

V gene TRBV28 combines with J gene TRBJ1-5, with D possibly matching TRBD1 (6 bases). From germline, CDR1 is MDHEN and CDR2 SYDVKM. V was shortened by 2 bases and J by 3 bases, with 14 bases between the two germline ends. This CDR3 contains 16 residues. The chain's CDR3 is CASSLRKGGDNQPQHF. Here the CDR3 DNA reads TGTGCCAGCAGTTTAAGAAAAGGGGGGGACAATCAGCCCCAGCATTTT.

The chain couples TRBV28 to TRBJ1-2, with D tentatively TRBD1 (5 bases). The V gene lost 6 bases and the J gene lost 4 bases, with 27 bases spanning the gap. Germline values: CDR1 MDHEN, CDR2 SYDVKM. CDR3 length: 18 amino acids. The CDR3 DNA is TGTGCCAGCAGACGTTACCCCGTTCGTCGGGGGGACGGCTATGGCTACACCTTC. It yields the protein CASRRYPVRRGDGYGYTF.

This clone was picked up one time. The chain has TRBV19 and TRBJ2-2; TRBD2 might be the D (7 bases). Germline CDR1 and CDR2: LNHDA and SQIVND (reference sequence). With 4 bases removed from V and 0 bases from J, the gap between germline ends came to 12 bases. The CDR3 totals 16 residues. CDR3 loop: CASSSPGGPNTGELFF. CDR3 coding DNA: TGTGCCAGTAGTAGTCCCGGGGGGCCGAACACCGGGGAGCTGTTTTTT.

The gene calls are TRBV7-2 and TRBJ2-6, with D tentatively TRBD1 (5 bases). Trimming took 5 bases from V and 5 from J, leaving 13 bases between them. The CDR3 is 15 amino acids. Germline loops: CDR1 SGHTA, CDR2 FQGNSA. CDR3 protein: CASSPSRGRANVLTF. CDR3 DNA: TGTGCCAGCAGCCCCTCTAGGGGAAGGGCCAACGTCCTGACTTTC.

The chain combines TRBV5-1 with TRBJ2-3; weak D call: TRBD2 (5 bases). V dropped 4 bases and J dropped 1 base, with 7 bases sitting between them. There are 13 residues in the CDR3. Germline-derived CDR1 and CDR2 are SGHRS and YFSETQ. DNA for the CDR3: TGCGCCAGCAGCCCCGGGGGCACAGATACGCAGTATTTT. As protein: CASSPGGTDTQYF.

In its sample, this clone was seen a few times. The CDR3 does not end in the conserved phenylalanine or tryptophan, so this is likely a read error. The limits of the CDR3 on the DNA are not certain, so only TCRdb's listed CDR3 is given. The CDR3: CASSPSGTGRIFL. The chain is built from TRBV19 and TRBJ2-7; TRBD1, the D gene given by the table, was not confirmed from the DNA. Germline assignment: CDR1 LNHDA and CDR2 SQIVND (reference sequence). Counting both end residues, the CDR3 totals 13 amino acids.

V is TRBV3-1 (or the pseudogene TRBV3-2) and J is TRBJ2-2, with 7 nucleotides matching TRBD1. V lost 5 bases, J lost 0 bases, and 3 bases stayed unmatched. Germline CDR1 LGHDT, CDR2 YNNKEL (reference sequence). This CDR3 is 15 amino acids long. CDR3 bases: TGTGCCAGCAGCAAAACAGGGGCGAACACCGGGGAGCTGTTTTTT. As protein: CASSKTGANTGELFF.

This chain joins TRBV14 and TRBJ2-3, with D possibly matching TRBD1 (5 bases). From germline, CDR1 is SGHDN and CDR2 FVKESK. V was pared by 0 bases and J by 0 bases, with 16 bases between. The CDR3 has 18 residues. As DNA, the CDR3 is TGTGCCAGCAGCCAAGAGCGAGCATGGGGCCCTAGCACAGATACGCAGTATTTT. Translating gives CASSQERAWGPSTDTQYF.

The sample holds a few counts of this clone. The junction departs from the called germline gene at one end, perhaps through a read error. The chain is built from TRBV5-8 and TRBJ2-7; 7 nucleotides align to TRBD1. Germline loops: CDR1 SGHTS, CDR2 YDEGEE. This CDR3 is built from 13 residues. CDR3 in amino acids: CASNLGTVYEQYF. The CDR3 nucleotides are TGTGCCAGCAACTTGGGGACAGTCTACGAGCAGTACTTC. The full variable domain, completed using reference TRBV5-8 and TRBJ2-7, is EAGVTQSPTHLIKTRGQQATLRCSPISGHTSVYWYQQALGLGLQFLLWYDEGEERNRGNFPPRFSGRQFPNYSSELNVNALELEDSALYLCASNLGTVYEQYFGPGTRLTVT.

The table lists this clone with a few counts. Here the CDR3 DNA reads TGTGCCAGCAGCCGGGGCACGGATGAAAAACTGTTTTTT. Residues: CASSRGTDEKLFF. V gene TRBV14 combines with J gene TRBJ1-4; D may be TRBD1 (5 bases). The germline CDR1 and CDR2 sequences are SGHDN and FVKESK. This CDR3 region has 13 residues. V gave up 4 bases and J gave up 6 bases, with 9 bases separating them. The full variable domain, in which reference TRBV14 and TRBJ1-4 provide the parts outside the CDR3, is EAGVTQFPSHSVIEKGQTVTLRCDPISGHDNLYWYRRVMGKEIKFLLHFVKESKQDESGMPNNRFLAERTGGTYSTLKVQPAELEDSGVYFCASSRGTDEKLFFGSGTQLSVL.